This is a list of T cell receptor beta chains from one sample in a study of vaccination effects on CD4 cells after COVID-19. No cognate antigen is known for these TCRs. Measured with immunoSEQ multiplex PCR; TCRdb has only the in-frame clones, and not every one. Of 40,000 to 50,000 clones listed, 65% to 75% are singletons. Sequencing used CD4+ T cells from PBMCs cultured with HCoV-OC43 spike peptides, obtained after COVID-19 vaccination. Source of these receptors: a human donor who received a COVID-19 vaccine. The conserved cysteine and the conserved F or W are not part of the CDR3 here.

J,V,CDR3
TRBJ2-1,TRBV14,ASSAWTDPYNEQF
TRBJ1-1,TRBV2,ASKRATTEAF
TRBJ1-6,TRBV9,ASSASGTRSAPLH
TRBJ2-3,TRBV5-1,ASSLSDTITDTQY
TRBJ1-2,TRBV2,ASSTTGLHYGYT
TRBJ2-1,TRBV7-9,ASSSGTSRSF
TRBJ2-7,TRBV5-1,ASSGTGAYEQY
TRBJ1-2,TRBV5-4,ASSLQGQGAPNYGYT
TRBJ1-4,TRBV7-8,ASSRVGQLDEKLF
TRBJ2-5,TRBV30,AWSVRIQETQY
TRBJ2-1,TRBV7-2,ASSSTGTNYNEQF
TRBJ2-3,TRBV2,ASTSRTSGTDTQY
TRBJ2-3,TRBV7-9,ASSLGGGVATDTQY
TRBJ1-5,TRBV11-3,ASSLENTGPSNQPQH
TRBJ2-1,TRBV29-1,SANREGGEQF
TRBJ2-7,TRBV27,ASSDHYEQY
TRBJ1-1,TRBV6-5,ASSPDRAAEAF
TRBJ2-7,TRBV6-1,ASSEAWQVSYEQY
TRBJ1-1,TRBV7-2,ASSSQGASTEAF
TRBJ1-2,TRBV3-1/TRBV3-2,ASSQVQDYGYT
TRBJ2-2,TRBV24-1,ATSSGGGTGELF
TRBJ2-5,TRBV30,AWEGGQETQY
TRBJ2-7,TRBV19,ASSISSAGGYEQY
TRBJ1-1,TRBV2,ASRGEGRAF
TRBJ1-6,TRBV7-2,ASSLVGQGNSPLH
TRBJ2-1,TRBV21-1,ASIAGGPRYNEQF
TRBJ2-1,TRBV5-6,ASSLVGLVNEQF
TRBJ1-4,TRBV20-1,SASSGTTNEKLF
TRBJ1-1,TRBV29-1,STWGSGNTEAF
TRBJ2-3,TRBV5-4,ASSPPSGRASDTQY
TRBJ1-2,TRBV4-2,ASSGAGTVYGYT
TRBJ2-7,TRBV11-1,ASRYRVGKTAQY
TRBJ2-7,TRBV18,ASSPSSYEQY
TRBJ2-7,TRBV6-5,ASTPSKRYYEQY
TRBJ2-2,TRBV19,ASRLKQGNMDTGELF
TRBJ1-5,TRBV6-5,ASNRDRESNQPQH
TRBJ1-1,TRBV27,ASTGVGMNTEAF
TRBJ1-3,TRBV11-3,ASSLGHSGNTIY
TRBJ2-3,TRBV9,ASSVGPVPYTQY
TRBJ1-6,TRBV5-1,ASSTGGNSPLH
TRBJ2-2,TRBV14,ASSQDLRDRRTGELF
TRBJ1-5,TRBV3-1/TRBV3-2,ASSLGQSNQPQH
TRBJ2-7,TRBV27,ASSTYEQY
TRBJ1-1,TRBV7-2,ASSRRGNTEAF
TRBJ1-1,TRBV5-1,ASSLDPGVGTEAF
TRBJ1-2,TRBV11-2,ASSLPGGDGYT